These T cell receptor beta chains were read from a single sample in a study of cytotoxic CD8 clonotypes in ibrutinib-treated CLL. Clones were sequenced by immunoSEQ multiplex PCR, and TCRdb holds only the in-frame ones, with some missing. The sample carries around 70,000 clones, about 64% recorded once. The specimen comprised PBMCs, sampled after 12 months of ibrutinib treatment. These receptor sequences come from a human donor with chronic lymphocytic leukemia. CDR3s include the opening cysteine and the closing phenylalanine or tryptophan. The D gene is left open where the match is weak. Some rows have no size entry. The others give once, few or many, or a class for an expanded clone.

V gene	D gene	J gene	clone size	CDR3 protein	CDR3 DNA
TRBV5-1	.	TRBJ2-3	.	CASSFTGAPTDTQYF	TGCGCCAGCAGCTTCACCGGGGCTCCCACAGATACGCAGTATTTT
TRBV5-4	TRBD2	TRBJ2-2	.	CASSFGGTGELFF	TGTGCCAGCAGCTTCGGGGGGACCGGGGAGCTGTTTTTT
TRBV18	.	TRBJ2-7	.	CASSPLQANYEQYF	TGTGCCAGCTCACCACTCCAGGCTAACTACGAGCAGTACTTC
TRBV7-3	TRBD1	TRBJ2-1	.	CASSIDRGDEQFF	TGTGCCAGCAGCATCGACAGGGGCGATGAGCAGTTCTTC
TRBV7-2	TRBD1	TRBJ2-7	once	CASSSTGIHEQYF	TGTGCCAGCAGCTCGACAGGGATCCACGAGCAGTACTTC
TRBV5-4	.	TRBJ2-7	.	CASSSDRPSEQYF	TGTGCCAGCAGCTCAGACAGGCCTTCCGAGCAGTACTTC
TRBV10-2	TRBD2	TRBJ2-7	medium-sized	CASSDPATSGDSYEQYF	TGCGCCAGCAGTGACCCTGCGACTAGCGGGGATTCCTACGAGCAGTACTTC
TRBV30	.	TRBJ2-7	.	CAWTRGKGVF	TGTGCCTGGACCCGAGGTAAAGGGGTCTTC
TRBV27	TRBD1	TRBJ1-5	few	CASTPGGATSNQPQHF	TGTGCCAGCACCCCAGGGGGGGCAACTAGCAATCAGCCCCAGCATTTT
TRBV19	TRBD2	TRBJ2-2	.	CASSSGGARGELFF	TGTGCCAGTAGTAGCGGGGGGGCGAGAGGGGAGCTGTTTTTT
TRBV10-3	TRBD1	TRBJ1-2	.	CAISEGTGGVRGYTF	TGTGCCATCAGTGAAGGGACAGGGGGCGTGCGGGGCTACACCTTC
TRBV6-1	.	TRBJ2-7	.	CASSPQQGSPYEQYF	TGTGCCAGCAGTCCCCAACAGGGCTCGCCCTACGAGCAGTACTTC
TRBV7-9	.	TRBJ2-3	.	CASSLTGETDTQYF	TGTGCCAGCAGCTTAACCGGGGAAACAGATACGCAGTATTTT
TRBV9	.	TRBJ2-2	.	CASAFGVLANTGELFF	TGTGCCAGCGCGTTCGGGGTCTTGGCGAACACCGGGGAGCTGTTTTTT
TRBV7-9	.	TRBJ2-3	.	CASSITVTDTQYF	TGTGCCAGCAGCATCACAGTCACAGATACGCAGTATTTT
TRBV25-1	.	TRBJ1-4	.	CASSLKGVEKLFF	TGTGCCAGCAGTTTAAAGGGCGTTGAAAAACTGTTTTTT
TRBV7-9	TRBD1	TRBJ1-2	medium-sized	CASSSGTVPLYGYTF	TGTGCCAGCAGCTCGGGGACAGTACCCCTCTATGGCTACACCTTC
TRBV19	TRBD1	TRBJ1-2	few	CASRAPETGDYGYTF	TGTGCCAGTAGAGCCCCGGAAACAGGGGACTATGGCTACACCTTC
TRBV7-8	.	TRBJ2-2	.	CASSREGPFGAGELFF	TGTGCCAGCAGCCGAGAGGGGCCTTTTGGGGCCGGGGAGCTGTTTTTT
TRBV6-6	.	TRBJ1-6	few	CASSYVQGKTPLHF	TGTGCCAGCAGTTACGTCCAGGGAAAGACACCCCTCCACTTT
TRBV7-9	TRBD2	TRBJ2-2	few	CASSLERGGTNTGELFF	TGTGCCAGCAGCTTAGAACGCGGGGGTACGAACACCGGGGAGCTGTTTTTT
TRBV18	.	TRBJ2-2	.	CASSNTGELFF	TGTGCCAGCTCGAACACCGGGGAGCTGTTTTTT
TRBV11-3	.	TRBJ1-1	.	CASSLQGETEAFF	TGTGCCAGCAGCTTACAGGGAGAGACTGAAGCTTTCTTT
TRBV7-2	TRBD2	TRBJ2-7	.	CASSLAPRGTYEQYF	TGTGCCAGCAGCTTAGCCCCGCGGGGGACCTACGAGCAGTACTTC
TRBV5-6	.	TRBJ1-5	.	CASSSRGRKGSNQPQHF	TGTGCCAGCAGCTCCCGGGGCAGGAAGGGGAGCAATCAGCCCCAGCATTTT
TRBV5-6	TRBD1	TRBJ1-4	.	CASSRTGEEKLFF	TGTGCCAGCAGCAGGACAGGGGAAGAAAAACTGTTTTTT
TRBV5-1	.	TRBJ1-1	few	CASSSQTGTNTEAFF	TGCGCCAGCAGCTCCCAGACAGGTACGAACACTGAAGCTTTCTTT
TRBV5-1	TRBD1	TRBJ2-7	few	CASSSGQGSYEQYF	TGCGCCAGCAGCTCGGGACAGGGGAGCTACGAGCAGTACTTC
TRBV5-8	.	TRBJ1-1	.	CASSLDRRRFMNTEAFF	TGTGCCAGCAGCTTGGATCGGCGACGCTTCATGAACACTGAAGCTTTCTTT
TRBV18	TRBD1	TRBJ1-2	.	CASSSTSGQGGDGYTF	TGTGCCAGCTCATCGACGTCGGGACAGGGGGGAGATGGCTACACCTTC